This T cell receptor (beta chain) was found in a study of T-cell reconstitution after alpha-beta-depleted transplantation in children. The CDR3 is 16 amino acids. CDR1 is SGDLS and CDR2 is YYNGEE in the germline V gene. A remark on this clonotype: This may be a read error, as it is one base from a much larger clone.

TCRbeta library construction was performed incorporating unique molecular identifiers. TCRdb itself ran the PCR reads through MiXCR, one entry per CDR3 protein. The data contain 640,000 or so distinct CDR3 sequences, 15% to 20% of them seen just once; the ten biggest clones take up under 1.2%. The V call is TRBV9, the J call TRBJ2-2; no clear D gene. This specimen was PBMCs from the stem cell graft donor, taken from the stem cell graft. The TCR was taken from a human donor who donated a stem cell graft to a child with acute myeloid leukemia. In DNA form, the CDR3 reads TGTGCCAGCAGCGTTACCCGGACCCTTGGCACCGGGCAGCTGTTTTTT. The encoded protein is CASSVTRTLGTGQLFF.